These 22 T cell receptor beta chains originate from one sample sequenced in a study of T cell responses to AZD1222 COVID-19 vaccine. TCRdb keeps only in-frame clones here, not all; method: immunoSEQ multiplex PCR. The data contain 150,000 to 200,000 clones, under 95% of them singletons. Material: peripheral blood, obtained on day 0 of AZD1222 vaccination. The source of these receptors is an adult in good health.

This clone was seen many times. Other DNA sequences in the same sample also yield this CDR3. The chain uses TRBV4-2 and TRBJ1-4; D is unresolved. Germline CDR1 and CDR2: LGHNA and YNFKEQ. Trimming shortened V by 2 bases and J by 7 bases, and 5 bases separated the two germline ends. The CDR3 totals 12 residues. This chain's CDR3 is CASSQLGEKLFF. DNA of the CDR3: TGTGCCAGCAGCCAATTGGGTGAAAAACTGTTTTTT.

Details on this clone: Mismatch with germline at one junction end may stem from a read error. The rearrangement uses TRBV27 and TRBJ1-1; D is undetermined. Germline CDR1 reads MNHEY; CDR2 reads SMNVEV (reference sequence). CDR3 length: 18 residues. CDR3 sequence: CASSLSGLTILRNTEAFF. The CDR3 DNA reads TGTGCCAGCAGTCTATCGGGTCTCACTATCCTGAGGAACACTGAAGCTTTCTTT.

The chain uses TRBV4-1 and TRBJ2-1; 10 nucleotides agree with TRBD2. This CDR3 region has 15 residues. Germline CDR1 is MGHRA and CDR2 is YSYEKL. After removal of 4 bases from V and 4 bases from J, the junction contained 4 bases not matched to a gene. CDR3 sequence (DNA): TGCGCCAGCAGCCTTCTAGCGGGAGCTTACAATGAGCAGTTCTTC. It encodes CASSLLAGAYNEQFF.

The V call is TRBV19, the J call TRBJ2-7; 8 bases are shared with TRBD1. The germline gives CDR1 LNHDA, CDR2 SQIVND (reference sequence). The CDR3 is 13 amino acids. Trimming took 5 bases from V and 5 from J; bases not matched to a gene: 5. Here the CDR3 reads CASSGRGLNEQYF. CDR3 DNA sequence: TGTGCCAGTAGTGGCAGGGGGCTGAACGAGCAGTACTTC.

CDR3 nucleotide sequence: TGTGCCAGCAGCTTGGCGGGAGCCAGAATCACCGGGGAGCTGTTTTTT. As protein: CASSLAGARITGELFF. This sequence joins TRBV5-5 and TRBJ2-2; D perhaps matches TRBD2 (6 bases). The length of the CDR3 is 16 residues. Germline loops: CDR1 SGHKS, CDR2 YYEKEE (reference sequence). Trimming pared 0 bases from V and 4 bases from J, leaving 13 bases between.

The chain combines TRBV5-1 with TRBJ2-7, with D tentatively TRBD1 (6 bases). This CDR3 spans 15 amino acids. The V and J ends lost 0 bases and 0 bases respectively, with 10 bases between them. From germline, CDR1 is SGHRS and CDR2 YFSETQ. CDR3 protein: CASSLAQGYSYEQYF. CDR3 nucleotides: TGCGCCAGCAGCTTGGCACAGGGTTACTCCTACGAGCAGTACTTC. Full variable domain (missing parts from reference TRBV5-1 and TRBJ2-7): KAGVTQTPRYLIKTRGQQVTLSCSPISGHRSVSWYQQTPGQGLQFLFEYFSETQRNKGNFPGRFSGRQFSNSRSEMNVSTLELGDSALYLCASSLAQGYSYEQYFGPGTRLTVT.

V and J are TRBV27 and TRBJ1-4, with 7 bases aligning to TRBD1. V gave up 3 bases and J gave up 3 bases; unmatched junction bases: 10. Per the germline V gene, CDR1 is MNHEY and CDR2 is SMNVEV (reference sequence). This CDR3 region has 17 residues. The CDR3 sequence: CASSLGPPGQSNEKLFF. DNA of the CDR3: TGTGCCAGCAGTTTGGGACCCCCGGGACAGTCTAATGAAAAACTGTTTTTT.

This CDR3 is CASSIWRRGADEQFF. DNA for the CDR3: TGTGCCAGTAGTATTTGGCGGAGGGGGGCTGATGAGCAGTTCTTC. This chain uses TRBV19 with TRBJ2-1; the D call may be TRBD1 or TRBD2 (6 bases each). The CDR3 sequence is 15 residues long. V lost 3 bases, J lost 8 bases, and 17 bases lay in between. Germline values: CDR1 LNHDA, CDR2 SQIVND (reference sequence).

This chain joins TRBV5-1 and TRBJ1-1; D is perhaps TRBD1 (5 bases). Trimming shortened V by 0 bases and J by 1 base, and 10 bases separated the two germline ends. This CDR3 has 15 residues. CDR1 and CDR2 from the germline V gene are SGHRS and YFSETQ. The CDR3 reads CASSLGGAGNTEAFF. As DNA, the CDR3 is TGCGCCAGCAGCTTGGGAGGGGCTGGGAACACTGAAGCTTTCTTT.

The rearrangement links TRBV18 to TRBJ2-7, with a weak D call TRBD2 (6 bases). CDR1 and CDR2 from the germline V gene are KGHSH and LQKENI. This CDR3 has 12 amino acids. Trimming took 6 bases from V and 3 from J, leaving 9 bases between them. CDR3 sequence reads: CASSPTSYEQYF. As DNA, the CDR3 is TGTGCCAGCTCGCCGACTAGCTACGAGCAGTACTTC. Full variable domain (rest looked up from reference TRBV18 and TRBJ2-7): NAGVMQNPRHLVRRRGQEARLRCSPMKGHSHVYWYRQLPEEGLKFMVYLQKENIIDESGMPKERFSAEFPKEGPSILRIQQVVRGDSAAYFCASSPTSYEQYFGPGTRLTVT.

The chain has TRBV3-1 (or the pseudogene TRBV3-2) and TRBJ2-1; 11 nucleotides agree with TRBD2. The V segment lost 5 bases and the J segment 1 base; nucleotides outside the gene matches: 4. This CDR3 has 16 residues. Germline lookup yields CDR1 LGHDT and CDR2 YNNKEL (reference sequence). As DNA, the CDR3 is TGTGCCAGCAGCTCCCGACTAGCGGGATCCTACAATGAGCAGTTCTTC. Its protein is CASSSRLAGSYNEQFF.

This chain connects TRBV10-3 to TRBJ2-5; perhaps TRBD2 as D (7 bases). The CDR3 sequence is 17 residues long. The V gene lost 6 bases and the J gene lost 2 bases, with 22 bases spanning the gap. Per germline, CDR1 ENHRY and CDR2 SYGVKD. This chain's CDR3 is CAIRGGTPGEPQETQYF. Written as DNA, the CDR3 is TGTGCCATCAGGGGGGGGACCCCAGGGGAGCCTCAAGAGACCCAGTACTTC.

The rearrangement uses TRBV2 and TRBJ2-2; TRBD1 agrees at 9 bases. The V segment lost 6 bases and the J segment 4 bases; nucleotides outside the gene matches: 3. This CDR3 comprises 14 residues. From germline, CDR1 is SNHLY and CDR2 FYNNEI. The CDR3 DNA follows: TGTGCCAGCAGCCCGACAGGGGGCACCGGGGAGCTGTTTTTT. It translates to CASSPTGGTGELFF.

The gene calls are TRBV28 and TRBJ1-2; TRBD1 matches at 8 bases. J lost 3 bases, V lost 6 bases, and 3 bases had no gene match. The CDR3 is made up of 13 amino acids. Germline values: CDR1 MDHEN, CDR2 SYDVKM. CDR3 in DNA: TGTGCCAGCAGCACGACAGGGGACTATGGCTACACCTTC. Encoded protein: CASSTTGDYGYTF.

This sequence joins TRBV7-9 and TRBJ2-1, with D possibly TRBD1 on 6 matching bases. The CDR3 runs to 15 residues. Germline CDR1 SEHNR, CDR2 FQNEAQ (reference sequence). V gave up 3 bases and J gave up 4 bases, with 13 bases separating them. The CDR3 loop reads CASSFKGQQYNEQFF. In DNA form, the CDR3 reads TGTGCCAGCAGCTTTAAAGGACAGCAATACAATGAGCAGTTCTTC.

Only a few counts were recorded for this clone. The chain recombines TRBV7-2 with TRBJ1-2; 10 nucleotides line up with TRBD1. The ends lost 5 bases at V and 4 bases at J; junction bases unmatched: 13. Germline V gene lookup returns CDR1 SGHTA and CDR2 FQGNSA. This CDR3 is 17 amino acids long. The CDR3 DNA reads TGTGCCAGCAGCATTGACCCCGGGACAGGGGATGTCTATGGCTACACCTTC. Protein sequence: CASSIDPGTGDVYGYTF.

In its sample, this clone was seen a few times. This sequence joins TRBV3-1 (or the pseudogene TRBV3-2) and TRBJ1-2; tentatively, D is TRBD1 (6 bases). V lost 4 bases to trimming and J lost 8 bases, with 14 bases between them. This CDR3 is 13 amino acids long. Germline V lookup: CDR1 LGHDT, CDR2 YNNKEL (reference sequence). CDR3 coding DNA: TGTGCCAGCAGCCCGCGGGGGGCGCAAGGCTACACCTTC. It yields the protein CASSPRGAQGYTF.

CDR3 in amino acids: CASSYSARGNQPQHF. CDR3 coding DNA: TGTGCCAGCAGTTACTCGGCACGGGGCAATCAGCCCCAGCATTTT. V and J are TRBV6-5 and TRBJ1-5; no firm D call. V was shortened by 0 bases and J by 2 bases, with 8 bases between the two germline ends. The CDR3 is made up of 15 amino acids. In germline, CDR1 is MNHEY, CDR2 SVGAGI.

The CDR3 DNA sequence: TGTGCCAGCAGCTTATCGCCTACCTACAATGAGCAGTTCTTC. This codes for CASSLSPTYNEQFF. The chain combines TRBV7-3 with TRBJ2-1; no definite D call. The V gene's germline CDR1 is SGHTA and CDR2 FQGTGA. The germline V and J ends were trimmed by 2 bases and 2 bases, with 7 bases remaining between them. The CDR3 covers 14 residues.

V is TRBV30 and J is TRBJ1-1; D unresolved. Germline-derived CDR1 and CDR2 are GTSNPN and SVGIG (reference sequence). The V gene lost 0 bases and the J gene lost 1 base, with 6 bases spanning the gap. The CDR3 is 13 amino acids. The CDR3 bases are TGTGCCTGGAGTGTTTGGGGGAACACTGAAGCTTTCTTT. This encodes CAWSVWGNTEAFF.

The chain is built from TRBV5-5 and TRBJ1-4; TRBD1 aligns across 9 bases. This CDR3 is 14 amino acids long. With V trimmed by 4 bases and J by 6 bases, 4 bases remained unmatched. Germline lookup yields CDR1 SGHKS and CDR2 YYEKEE (reference sequence). This chain's CDR3 is CASSRGQGDEKLFF. CDR3 DNA sequence: TGTGCCAGCAGCCGGGGACAGGGAGATGAAAAACTGTTTTTT.

J is TRBJ2-1 and V is TRBV6-5; tentative D call: TRBD2 (5 bases). The ends were cut back, 7 bases at V and 6 bases at J, with 16 bases in the middle. The CDR3 contains 14 residues. Germline V gene data show CDR1 as MNHEY and CDR2 as SVGAGI. The chain's CDR3 is CASILMLGSNEQFF. CDR3 sequence (DNA): TGTGCCAGCATTCTTATGTTGGGGAGCAATGAGCAGTTCTTC.